This T cell receptor beta chain was captured in a study of response to subunit inactivated influenza vaccine (dated by TCRdb to between 2018 and 2020). The study in broad terms: To follow how T cells responded to a trivalent subunit inactivated influenza vaccine, the researchers relied on deep quantitative profiling of the T cell receptor repertoire. Here is what the overall study found, with its caveats: It was suggested by the authors that each seasonal influenza vaccination may recruit only a limited number of new T cells.

Cut back by 1 base and 1 base, the V and J ends lie 19 bases apart. The CDR3 measures 18 amino acids from cysteine to phenylalanine. The CDR3 DNA has 54 bases and is translated from base 1. Via the germline V gene, CDR1 is SGHAT and CDR2 FQNNGV. To note about this clonotype: The clone's antigen remains unknown. Base quality data are lacking; no much larger clone is found one base away.

Receptor libraries were prepared by RT-PCR. Sequenced using an Illumina HiSeq 2500. TCRdb trimmed the raw reads at Q25, called clones with MiXCR and kept productive beta chains. Every distinct CDR3 protein forms one entry, paired with its most common genes and DNA. In this sample the table shows 450,000 to 700,000 distinct CDR3 sequences, roughly 15% of which occur a single time. Jointly, the top ten make up more than 9.5% of the sample. The receptor comes from a man aged 45-65 years who received an inactivated influenza vaccine. Donor details come from another sample of the same person, matched by shared clones. The material sequenced was PBMCs from blood, taken about 12 days after vaccination. The chain uses TRBV11-2 and TRBJ1-1; the D region possibly corresponds to TRBD1 (5 bases align). The CDR3 here reads CASSLVVGGIDRNTEAFF. At the DNA level, the sequence is TGTGCCAGCAGCTTAGTAGTCGGGGGAATCGACAGGAACACTGAAGCTTTCTTT.